This TCR beta chain originates from a study of T-cell reconstitution after alpha-beta-depleted transplantation in children. Findings and caveats of the study: Several hundred graft clones that had expanded were reportedly the source of alpha-beta T cells about two months after transplant. High day-60 TCRbeta diversity in some patients came from surviving recipient T cells and thymic progenitors. At the one-year point after transplant, T-cell counts and TCRbeta diversity were found to come mostly from T cells that had been newly produced.

The authors prepared the TCRbeta library with unique molecular identifiers. TCRdb ran MiXCR on the PCR reads and lists one entry per CDR3 protein. The profile shows over 400,000 distinct CDR3 sequences, roughly 43% of them singletons. In regard to this clonotype: Its specificity is not known.

The input for sequencing was PBMCs, taken before TCRalphabeta/CD19-depleted stem cell transplant. The TCR was taken from a girl aged 2 to 9 with aplastic anemia, due to receive a stem cell transplant.

CDR3 nucleotide sequence: TGTGCCTGGAGTGTGGCGGGATTACCCTACGAGCAGTACTTC. This codes for CAWSVAGLPYEQYF. The rearrangement links TRBV30 to TRBJ2-7, with a tentative D call TRBD2 (6 bases). V lost 0 bases, J lost 2 bases, and 11 bases lay in between. In germline, CDR1 is GTSNPN, CDR2 SVGIG (reference sequence). The CDR3 runs to 14 residues.